One and the same sample provided the 21 T cell receptor beta chains below, sequenced in a study of blood T cell repertoires in COVID-19. Sequencing was performed with immunoSEQ multiplex PCR; in TCRdb, only in-frame clones are kept and a portion is missing. The table includes approximately 250,000 clones, roughly nine tenths detected once. Sequenced: peripheral blood. These receptors came from a man in his late teens or twenties with active or convalescent COVID-19.

This chain joins TRBV30 and TRBJ2-7; 7 bases are shared with TRBD2. Germline values: CDR1 GTSNPN, CDR2 SVGIG (reference sequence). CDR3 length: 12 residues. V lost 5 bases to trimming and J lost 2 bases; unmatched junction nucleotides: 3. The chain's CDR3 is CAWGLAAYEQYF. The CDR3 nucleotides are TGTGCCTGGGGGCTAGCGGCCTACGAGCAGTACTTC.

The chain is built from TRBV5-4 and TRBJ1-1, with a weak D call TRBD1 (6 bases). This CDR3 has 13 residues. Germline V gives CDR1 SGHNT, CDR2 YYREEE (reference sequence). V shed 0 bases and J shed 7 bases, with 10 bases lying between them. The CDR3 nucleotides are TGTGCCAGCAGCTTGGACAGGGTCATTGAAGCTTTCTTT. This translates into CASSLDRVIEAFF. The entire variable domain, with the rest obtained from reference TRBV5-4 and TRBJ1-1, is as follows: ETGVTQSPTHLIKTRGQQVTLRCSSQSGHNTVSWYQQALGQGPQFIFQYYREEENGRGNFPPRFSGLQFPNYSSELNVNALELDDSALYLCASSLDRVIEAFFGQGTRLTVV.

The J gene is TRBJ1-5, the V gene TRBV24-1; TRBD1 matches 7 bases. This CDR3 spans 14 amino acids. Germline V lookup: CDR1 KGHDR, CDR2 SFDVKD. V shed 4 bases, J shed 8 bases, and the junction held 7 bases outside the gene matches. The DNA of the CDR3 is TGTGCCACCAGTGACGCGACAGGGTTCAAGCCCCAGCATTTT. Its translation is CATSDATGFKPQHF.

The chain links TRBV6-2 or TRBV6-3 to TRBJ2-2; D unclear. Germline V gene lookup returns CDR1 MNHEY and CDR2 SVGEGT. Between the trimmed V and J ends, which lost 3 bases and 3 bases, there was a span of 8 bases. The CDR3 has 14 amino acids. The CDR3 spells CASSYNLDTGELFF. CDR3 sequence (DNA): TGTGCCAGCAGTTATAACTTGGACACCGGGGAGCTGTTTTTT.

V usage is TRBV5-1 and J usage is TRBJ1-4; tentative D call: TRBD1 (5 bases). V gave up 2 bases and J gave up 3 bases, with 8 bases separating them. The CDR3 is 14 amino acids. CDR1 and CDR2 (germline): SGHRS, YFSETQ. The CDR3 sequence: CASSLGVANEKLFF. CDR3 DNA sequence: TGCGCCAGCAGCTTAGGGGTTGCTAATGAAAAACTGTTTTTT.

The gene calls are TRBV5-1 and TRBJ2-5; D possibly corresponds to TRBD2 (7 bases). CDR1 is SGHRS, CDR2 YFSETQ, per germline. This CDR3 region has 14 residues. The V end lost 5 bases, the J end lost 3 bases, and 14 bases lay between the germline ends. The chain's CDR3 is CASRPTGGEETQYF. The CDR3 DNA reads as TGCGCCAGCAGGCCCACGGGGGGCGAAGAGACCCAGTACTTC.

The chain has TRBV10-3 and TRBJ1-2; tentative D call: TRBD1 (6 bases). The V end was cut by 1 base, the J end by 3 bases, with 9 bases between. Germline CDR1 and CDR2: ENHRY and SYGVKD. This CDR3 has 14 amino acids. The CDR3 DNA follows: TGTGCCATCAGTGAGTTCGGACAGTACTATGGCTACACCTTC. Translating it yields CAISEFGQYYGYTF.

This clone has a single count. The chain is built from TRBV5-6 and TRBJ2-7; 8 nucleotides match TRBD2. This CDR3 region has 15 residues. CDR1 SGHDT and CDR2 YYEEEE come from the germline V gene. With V trimmed by 4 bases and J by 2 bases, 8 bases remained unmatched. The CDR3 loop reads CASSPLGGGPYEQYF. The DNA for the CDR3 is TGTGCCAGCAGCCCTCTGGGCGGGGGGCCCTACGAGCAGTACTTC. Full variable domain (remainder filled in from reference TRBV5-6 and TRBJ2-7): DAGVTQSPTHLIKTRGQQVTLRCSPKSGHDTVSWYQQALGQGPQFIFQYYEEEERQRGNFPDRFSGHQFPNYSSELNVNALLLGDSALYLCASSPLGGGPYEQYFGPGTRLTVT.

This sequence joins TRBV15 and TRBJ1-2, with 7 bases matching TRBD1. V shed 5 bases, J shed 2 bases, and the junction held 8 bases outside the gene matches. This CDR3 is built from 15 residues. Germline V gene lookup returns CDR1 LNHNV and CDR2 YYDKDF (reference sequence). The CDR3 loop is CATSLNRQGNYGYTF. Here the CDR3 DNA reads TGTGCCACCAGCTTGAACCGACAGGGAAACTATGGCTACACCTTC.

The rearrangement uses TRBV11-2 and TRBJ2-7, with D tentatively TRBD2 (5 bases). The length of the CDR3 is 16 residues. Trimming took 5 bases from V and 0 from J, leaving 17 bases between them. In germline, CDR1 is SGHAT, CDR2 FQNNGV. The CDR3 region is CASSPPGVINSYEQYF. In nucleotides, the CDR3 is TGTGCCAGCAGCCCGCCCGGGGTAATCAACTCCTACGAGCAGTACTTC.

The chain uses TRBV14 and TRBJ2-7; the D is unclear. CDR1 is SGHDN, CDR2 FVKESK, per germline. The length of the CDR3 is 14 residues. Between the trimmed V and J ends, which lost 1 base and 4 bases, there was a span of 11 bases. For the CDR3, the DNA is TGTGCCAGCAGCCAAGGCCGCCTAGGTTACGAGCAGTACTTC. This sequence encodes CASSQGRLGYEQYF.

V and J are TRBV28 and TRBJ1-1; D might be TRBD1 (6 bases). Germline V CDR1 and CDR2: MDHEN, SYDVKM. Trimming left V 3 bases short and J 3 bases short, with 17 bases between. CDR3 length: 16 amino acids. The CDR3 reads CASSFLGARKDTEAFF. DNA of the CDR3: TGTGCCAGCAGTTTTTTGGGGGCACGGAAAGACACTGAAGCTTTCTTT. Drawing the rest from reference TRBV28 and TRBJ1-1, the complete variable domain is DVKVTQSSRYLVKRTGEKVFLECVQDMDHENMFWYRQDPGLGLRLIYFSYDVKMKEKGDIPEGYSVSREKKERFSLILESASTNQTSMYLCASSFLGARKDTEAFFGQGTRLTVV.

V usage is TRBV10-3 and J usage is TRBJ2-5; 7 positions match TRBD2. The V and J ends lost 0 bases and 5 bases, in that order; junction bases with no gene match: 9. Looked up from germline, CDR1 is ENHRY and CDR2 is SYGVKD. The CDR3 is 16 residues long. The DNA of the CDR3 is TGTGCCATCAGTGAGTCGTGGGAGGGGCGCCCGGAGACCCAGTACTTC. It translates to CAISESWEGRPETQYF.

V usage is TRBV29-1 and J usage is TRBJ1-2, with 7 positions matching TRBD1. The V gene end was trimmed by 4 bases and the J gene end by 2 bases; junction bases not matched to a gene: 4. CDR1 is SQVTM, CDR2 ANQGSEA, per germline. The length of the CDR3 is 13 residues. This CDR3 reads CSVVEGANYGYTF. The CDR3 bases are TGCAGCGTTGTCGAGGGGGCCAACTATGGCTACACCTTC. Together with reference TRBV29-1 and TRBJ1-2, the CDR3 gives the full variable domain: SAVISQKPSRDICQRGTSLTIQCQVDSQVTMMFWYRQQPGQSLTLIATANQGSEATYESGFVIDKFPISRPNLTFSTLTVSNMSPEDSSIYLCSVVEGANYGYTFGSGTRLTVV.

The V call is TRBV6-1, the J call TRBJ1-1; D ambiguous. CDR1 is MNHNS, CDR2 SASEGT, per germline. V gave up 2 bases and J gave up 6 bases, with 16 bases separating them. The CDR3 contains 15 residues. CDR3 coding DNA: TGTGCCAGCAGTGAACAAGGAGGTGGACGTCCTGAAGCTTTCTTT. It translates to CASSEQGGGRPEAFF.

The chain carries TRBV28 and TRBJ1-6; TRBD1 is a possible D gene (6 bases). V lost 4 bases, J lost 6 bases, and 10 bases lay in between. This CDR3 contains 14 residues. From germline, CDR1 is MDHEN and CDR2 SYDVKM. The CDR3 DNA follows: TGTGCCAGCAGTTCGGGGGGCAGTAATTCACCCCTCCACTTT. It encodes CASSSGGSNSPLHF. Filled out from reference TRBV28 and TRBJ1-6, the complete variable domain reads DVKVTQSSRYLVKRTGEKVFLECVQDMDHENMFWYRQDPGLGLRLIYFSYDVKMKEKGDIPEGYSVSREKKERFSLILESASTNQTSMYLCASSSGGSNSPLHFGNGTRLTVT.

This chain connects TRBV20-1 to TRBJ1-4, with D unresolved. V shed 3 bases and J shed 6 bases, with 8 bases lying between them. The germline gives CDR1 DFQATT, CDR2 SNEGSKA (reference sequence). This CDR3 has 12 residues. CDR3 loop: CSASRTDEKLFF. In DNA form, the CDR3 reads TGCAGTGCTAGTCGGACTGATGAAAAACTGTTTTTT.

The chain carries TRBV11-2 and TRBJ1-4, with TRBD1 as a possible D gene (6 bases). The germline CDR1 and CDR2 sequences are SGHAT and FQNNGV. The CDR3 sequence is 15 residues long. V was pared by 5 bases and J by 8 bases, with 18 bases between. The CDR3 region is CASSRTGSFGEKLFF. The CDR3 bases are TGTGCCAGCAGCCGAACAGGGTCCTTCGGGGAAAAACTGTTTTTT.

A remark on this clone: This sample also contains other DNA sequences that code for the same CDR3. J is TRBJ1-5 and V is TRBV18; D is undetermined. Trimming pared 3 bases from V and 0 bases from J, leaving 6 bases between. Germline V CDR1 and CDR2: KGHSH, LQKENI. This CDR3 has 14 amino acids. The CDR3 nucleotides read TGTGCCAGCTCACCGGCGGGTAGCAATCAGCCCCAGCATTTT. Its translation: CASSPAGSNQPQHF.

The chain links TRBV3-1 (or the pseudogene TRBV3-2) to TRBJ2-5, with D maybe TRBD2 (6 bases). Germline CDR1 is LGHDT and CDR2 is YNNKEL (reference sequence). The CDR3 runs 15 residues. V dropped 2 bases and J dropped 3 bases, with 13 bases sitting between them. The CDR3 nucleotides read TGTGCCAGCAGCCAAATCTGGAGGGGAGAAGAGACCCAGTACTTC. Translated, it gives CASSQIWRGEETQYF.

The J gene is TRBJ2-7, the V gene TRBV11-2, with a weak D call TRBD1 (7 bases). This CDR3 is 16 amino acids long. Germline V gives CDR1 SGHAT, CDR2 FQNNGV. Trimming took 3 bases from V and 6 from J, leaving 21 bases between them. The CDR3 nucleotides read TGTGCCAGCAGCTTCGGCAGGGGGGCAGGCGCAGTCGAGCAGTACTTC. Translation gives CASSFGRGAGAVEQYF.